These 7 T cell receptor beta chains came from one sample sequenced in a study of long-term antiretroviral therapy in people with HIV. Run at survey level, the immunoSEQ assay was version v3.0. Measured with immunoSEQ multiplex PCR; TCRdb has only the in-frame clones, and not every one. The repertoire holds 11,000 to 15,000 clones, around 80% seen once, with 25% to 35% in the top ten. The sequences come from unsorted PBMCs, collected 3.1 years after starting antiretroviral therapy. The receptors originated from a man between 35 and 55 years old with HIV.

This clone showed up just a few times. The chain recombines TRBV4-1 with TRBJ1-3; D is undetermined. The length of the CDR3 is 16 residues. Germline V lookup: CDR1 MGHRA, CDR2 YSYEKL. V was shortened by 0 bases and J by 4 bases, with 13 bases between the two germline ends. CDR3 in amino acids: CASSQDDHSGGNTIYF. The CDR3, as DNA: TGCGCCAGCAGCCAAGATGACCACTCGGGGGGAAACACCATATATTTT.

This rearrangement joins TRBV29-1 to TRBJ2-1; D not resolved. CDR3 size: 15 residues. The ends were cut back, 7 bases at V and 8 bases at J, with 24 bases in the middle. CDR1 and CDR2 (germline): SQVTM, ANQGSEA. The CDR3 spells CSGKDPSYIFHEQFF. CDR3 nucleotides: TGCAGCGGGAAGGACCCTTCATATATCTTCCATGAGCAGTTCTTC.

The V call is TRBV19, the J call TRBJ1-1; 7 bases align to TRBD1. V was pared by 3 bases and J by 5 bases, with 6 bases of the junction left unmatched. The length of the CDR3 is 14 residues. Germline lookup yields CDR1 LNHDA and CDR2 SQIVND (reference sequence). The CDR3 region is CASSIGGRGTEAFF. CDR3 nucleotides: TGTGCCAGTAGTATTGGGGGCAGGGGGACTGAAGCTTTCTTT.

The genes are TRBV12-5 and TRBJ2-1, with TRBD2 matching 8 bases. V lost 4 bases to trimming and J lost 0 bases; unmatched junction nucleotides: 17. Germline loops: CDR1 LGHNT, CDR2 FRNRAP. The CDR3 extends over 20 amino acids. The CDR3 nucleotides are TGTGCTAGTGGTTCCCCAACTAGCGGAGGATCCCTGGGCTCCTACAATGAGCAGTTCTTC. Translating gives CASGSPTSGGSLGSYNEQFF.

The CDR3 bases are TGTGCCAGCAGTGTTGGGACAGGTCTAATGGGGTCCTACGAGCAGTACTTC. Translating gives CASSVGTGLMGSYEQYF. This chain uses TRBV25-1 with TRBJ2-7; TRBD1 agrees at 8 bases. V dropped 4 bases and J dropped 1; count of bases not matched to a gene: 12. The CDR3 is 17 amino acids. Germline CDR1 reads MGHDK; CDR2 reads SYGVNS.

The chain carries TRBV27 and TRBJ2-1, with 12 bases that match TRBD2. The junction had 11 bases not matched to a gene; V was cut back by 5 bases and J by 9 bases. There are 16 residues in the CDR3. Per germline, CDR1 MNHEY and CDR2 SMNVEV (reference sequence). The CDR3 protein is CASSPALAGGPGEQFF. The CDR3 coding sequence is TGTGCCAGCAGTCCTGCCCTAGCGGGGGGGCCGGGTGAGCAGTTCTTC.

V usage is TRBV27 and J usage is TRBJ1-5, with 8 bases identical to TRBD1. In germline, CDR1 is MNHEY, CDR2 SMNVEV (reference sequence). J gave up 4 bases and V 4 bases, and 9 bases lay outside the gene matches. The CDR3 covers 16 residues. CDR3 DNA: TGTGCCAGCAGTTCCGGACAGGGAAGAAGGAATCAGCCCCAGCATTTT. This gives the protein CASSSGQGRRNQPQHF.